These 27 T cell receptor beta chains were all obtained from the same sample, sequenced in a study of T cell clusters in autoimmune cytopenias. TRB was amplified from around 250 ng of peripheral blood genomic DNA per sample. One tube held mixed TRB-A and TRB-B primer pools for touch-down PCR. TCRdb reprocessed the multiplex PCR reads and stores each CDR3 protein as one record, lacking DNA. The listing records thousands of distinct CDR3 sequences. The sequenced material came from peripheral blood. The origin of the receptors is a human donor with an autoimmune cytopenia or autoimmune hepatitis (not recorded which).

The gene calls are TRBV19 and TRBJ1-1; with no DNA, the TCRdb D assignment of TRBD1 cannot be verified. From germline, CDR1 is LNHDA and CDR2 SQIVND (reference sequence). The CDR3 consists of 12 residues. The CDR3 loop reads CASSIRATEAFF.

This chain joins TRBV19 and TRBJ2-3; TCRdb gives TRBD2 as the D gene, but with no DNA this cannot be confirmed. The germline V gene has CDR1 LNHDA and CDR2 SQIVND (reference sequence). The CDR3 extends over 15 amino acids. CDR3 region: CASSSTSGDTDTQYF.

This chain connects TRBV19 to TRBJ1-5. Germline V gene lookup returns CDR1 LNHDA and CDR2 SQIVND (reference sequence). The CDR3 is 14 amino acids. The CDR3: CASSVGARNQPQHF. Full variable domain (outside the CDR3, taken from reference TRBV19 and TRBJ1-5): DGGITQSPKYLFRKEGQNVTLSCEQNLNHDAMYWYRQDPGQGLRLIYYSQIVNDFQKGDIAEGYSVSREKKESFPLTVTSAQKNPTAFYLCASSVGARNQPQHFGDGTRLSIL.

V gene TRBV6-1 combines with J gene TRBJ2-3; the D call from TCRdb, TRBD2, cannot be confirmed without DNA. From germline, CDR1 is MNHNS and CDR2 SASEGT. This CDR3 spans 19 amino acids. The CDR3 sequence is CASKRLAGGRTTSSDAQYF.

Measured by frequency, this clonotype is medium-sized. The CDR3 sequence: CSVGGSGGEKLFF. The rearrangement joins TRBV29-1 to TRBJ1-4. This CDR3 spans 13 amino acids. In germline, CDR1 is SQVTM, CDR2 ANQGSEA.

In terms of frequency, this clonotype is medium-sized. This chain's CDR3 is CATSRGLADEQYF. This chain links TRBV15 with TRBJ2-7. This CDR3 region has 13 residues. CDR1 and CDR2 (germline): LNHNV, YYDKDF (reference sequence). The full variable domain, completed using reference TRBV15 and TRBJ2-7, is DAMVIQNPRYQVTQFGKPVTLSCSQTLNHNVMYWYQQKSSQAPKLLFHYYDKDFNNEADTPDNFQSRRPNTSFCFLDIRSPGLGDTAMYLCATSRGLADEQYFGPGTRLTVT.

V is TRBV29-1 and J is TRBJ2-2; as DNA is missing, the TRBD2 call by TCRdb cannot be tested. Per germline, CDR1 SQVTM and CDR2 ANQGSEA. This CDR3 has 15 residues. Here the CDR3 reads CSVIAGGPNTGELFF.

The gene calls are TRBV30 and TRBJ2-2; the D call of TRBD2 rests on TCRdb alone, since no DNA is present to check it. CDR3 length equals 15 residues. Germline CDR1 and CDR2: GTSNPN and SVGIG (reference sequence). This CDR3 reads CAWRTSGVNTGELFF.

The CDR3 reads CASSIKGRGPDGYGYTF. The J gene is TRBJ1-2, the V gene TRBV19. The CDR3 extends over 17 amino acids. The V gene's germline CDR1 is LNHDA and CDR2 SQIVND (reference sequence).

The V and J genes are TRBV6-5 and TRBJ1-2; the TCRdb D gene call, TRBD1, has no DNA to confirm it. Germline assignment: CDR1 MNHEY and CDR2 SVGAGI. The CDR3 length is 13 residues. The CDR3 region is CASSTDRNYGYTF.

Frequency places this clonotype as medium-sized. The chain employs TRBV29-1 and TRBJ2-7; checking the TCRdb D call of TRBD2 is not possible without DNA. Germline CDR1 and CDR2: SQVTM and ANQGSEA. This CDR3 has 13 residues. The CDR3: CSVERDSSYEQYF.

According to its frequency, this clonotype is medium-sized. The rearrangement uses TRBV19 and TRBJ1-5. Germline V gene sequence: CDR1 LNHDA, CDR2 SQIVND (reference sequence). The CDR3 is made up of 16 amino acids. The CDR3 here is CASSIMRLLSNQPQHF.

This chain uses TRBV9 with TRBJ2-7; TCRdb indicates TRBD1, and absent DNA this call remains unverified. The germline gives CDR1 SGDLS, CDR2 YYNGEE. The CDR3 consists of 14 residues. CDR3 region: CASSVGDRVTEQYF.

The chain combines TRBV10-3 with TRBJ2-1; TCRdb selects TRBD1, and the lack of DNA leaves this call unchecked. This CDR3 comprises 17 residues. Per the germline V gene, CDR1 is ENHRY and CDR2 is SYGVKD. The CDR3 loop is CAISDNTGVMTYNEQFF.

The CDR3 loop is CASSLPRAYEQFF. The chain combines TRBV5-4 with TRBJ2-1; TCRdb proposes TRBD2, but this gene call is untestable without DNA. Germline V lookup: CDR1 SGHNT, CDR2 YYREEE (reference sequence). This CDR3 is built from 13 residues.

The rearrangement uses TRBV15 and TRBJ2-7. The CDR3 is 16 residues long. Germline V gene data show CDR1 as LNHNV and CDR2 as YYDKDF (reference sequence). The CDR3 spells CATSREKRGATYEQYF.

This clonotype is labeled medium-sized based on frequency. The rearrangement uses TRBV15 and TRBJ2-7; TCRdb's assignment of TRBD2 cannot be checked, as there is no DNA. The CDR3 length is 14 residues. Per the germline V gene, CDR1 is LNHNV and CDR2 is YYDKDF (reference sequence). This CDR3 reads CATSRASLPYEQYF.

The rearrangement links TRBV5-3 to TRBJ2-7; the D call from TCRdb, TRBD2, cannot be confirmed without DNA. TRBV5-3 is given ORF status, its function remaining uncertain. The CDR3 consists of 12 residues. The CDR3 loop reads CARKGRSYKQYF.

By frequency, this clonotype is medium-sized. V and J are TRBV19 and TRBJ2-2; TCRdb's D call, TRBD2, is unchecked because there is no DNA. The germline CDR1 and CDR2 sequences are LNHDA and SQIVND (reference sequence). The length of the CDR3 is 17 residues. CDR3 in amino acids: CASSVGALIGNTGELFF.

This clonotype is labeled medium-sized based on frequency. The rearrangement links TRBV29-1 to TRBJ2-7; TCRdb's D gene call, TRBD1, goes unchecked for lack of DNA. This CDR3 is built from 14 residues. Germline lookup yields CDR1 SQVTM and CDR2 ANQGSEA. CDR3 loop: CSVISGQGVYEQYF.

CDR3 loop: CATSDPRTGDTGELFF. V is TRBV24-1 and J is TRBJ2-2; TCRdb proposes TRBD1, but this gene call is untestable without DNA. Germline assignment: CDR1 KGHDR and CDR2 SFDVKD. CDR3 size: 16 residues.

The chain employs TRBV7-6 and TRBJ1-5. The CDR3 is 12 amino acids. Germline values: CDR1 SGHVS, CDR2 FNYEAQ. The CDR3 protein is CASSYRNQPQHF.

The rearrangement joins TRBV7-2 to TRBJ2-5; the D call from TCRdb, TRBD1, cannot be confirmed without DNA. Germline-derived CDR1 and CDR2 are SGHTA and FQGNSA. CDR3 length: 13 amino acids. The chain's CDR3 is CASSLEGGETQYF.

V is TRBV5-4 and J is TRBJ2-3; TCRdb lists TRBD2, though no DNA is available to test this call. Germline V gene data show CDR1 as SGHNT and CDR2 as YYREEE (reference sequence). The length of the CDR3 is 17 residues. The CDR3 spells CASSIDLAGEFTDTQYF.

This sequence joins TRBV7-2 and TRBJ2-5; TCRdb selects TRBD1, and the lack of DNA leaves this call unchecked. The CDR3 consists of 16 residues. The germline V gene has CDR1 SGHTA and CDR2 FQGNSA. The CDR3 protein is CASSSPLGVRQETQYF.

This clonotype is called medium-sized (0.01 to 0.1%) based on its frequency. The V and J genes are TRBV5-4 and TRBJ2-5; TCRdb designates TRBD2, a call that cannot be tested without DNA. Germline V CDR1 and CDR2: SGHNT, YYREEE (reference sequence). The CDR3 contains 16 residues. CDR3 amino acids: CASSPGLAGGPETQYF.

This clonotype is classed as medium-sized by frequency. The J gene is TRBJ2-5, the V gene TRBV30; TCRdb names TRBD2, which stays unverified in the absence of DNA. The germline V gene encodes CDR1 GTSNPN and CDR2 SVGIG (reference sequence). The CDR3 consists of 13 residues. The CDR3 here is CAWGGTSGQTQYF.